The entry below describes one T cell receptor (beta chain). Between the trimmed V and J ends, which lost 3 bases and 5 bases, there was a span of 13 bases. CDR3 length: 14 amino acids. This record comes from a study of Graves' ophthalmopathy and Graves' hyperthyroidism. As the template, RNA transcripts were used to amplify TCR beta CDR3 regions. HTBI primers primed a first-round RT-PCR, and a second-round multiplex PCR followed. TCRdb recomputed calls from the multiplex PCR reads with MiXCR, one row per CDR3 protein. The top ten clones hold approximately 7% of a sample with about 620,000 distinct CDR3 sequences, about a fifth of them seen once.

The chain employs TRBV12-3 or TRBV12-4 and TRBJ2-5; D uncertain. Sequenced sample: peripheral blood. The clonotype was recovered from a woman between 18 and 29 years old with stable Graves' hyperthyroidism. Some clones in this sample may be carry-over from other donors' samples. CDR3 bases: TGTGCCAGCAGTTTCGAAACCGCCGGGGAGACCCAGTACTTC. This codes for CASSFETAGETQYF.